One sample yielded the 8 T cell receptor beta chains listed below, sequenced in a study of CD8+ T cells in alopecia areata. Reverse transcribed after extraction, RNA yielded cDNA as the sequencing template. Produced via immunoSEQ multiplex PCR; TCRdb's table is partial and in-frame only. The sample consists of about 150,000 clones, around 87% of them appearing once. The sample was CD8+ T cells sorted from blood, taken at week 0. These receptors came from a human donor with alopecia areata.

This clone appeared a few times. The chain has TRBV6-1 and TRBJ2-5; D ambiguous. This CDR3 has 16 amino acids. Germline lookup yields CDR1 MNHNS and CDR2 SASEGT. The ends were cut back, 3 bases at V and 2 bases at J, with 16 bases in the middle. CDR3 coding DNA: TGTGCCAGCAGTGATTGGGTCCGTTTGGGGCAAGAGACCCAGTACTTC. Protein: CASSDWVRLGQETQYF.

This rearrangement joins TRBV9 to TRBJ2-3, with unresolved D. CDR1 is SGDLS and CDR2 is YYNGEE in the germline V gene. The CDR3 contains 15 residues. V lost 0 bases to trimming and J lost 2 bases, with 10 bases between them. Written as DNA, the CDR3 is TGTGCCAGCAGCGTAGGGTCCAGCTTCACAGATACGCAGTATTTT. Translation gives CASSVGSSFTDTQYF.

The DNA of the CDR3 is TGTGCCAGCAGTCACCGATCGACCCGCCGCCAAGGGGCCAGGGTTAATGAGCAGTTCTTC. It specifies CASSHRSTRRQGARVNEQFF. V is TRBV14 and J is TRBJ2-1; TRBD1 is a possible D gene (5 bases). Germline V lookup: CDR1 SGHDN, CDR2 FVKESK. The V gene lost 6 bases and the J gene lost 7 bases, with 34 bases spanning the gap. The CDR3 runs 20 residues.

This chain links TRBV10-2 with TRBJ1-1; 7 bases map to TRBD1. There are 12 residues in the CDR3. CDR1 and CDR2 (germline): WSHSY, SAAADI. With V trimmed by 5 bases and J by 4 bases, 1 base remained unmatched. The CDR3 is CASSHRGTEAFF. The CDR3 nucleotides are TGCGCCAGCAGTCACAGGGGCACTGAAGCTTTCTTT.

This chain joins TRBV2 and TRBJ2-7; maybe TRBD2 (5 bases). Germline assignment: CDR1 SNHLY and CDR2 FYNNEI. The CDR3 runs to 11 residues. Trimming removed 3 bases from V and 6 bases from J, with 6 bases in between. CDR3 sequence reads: CASSDGSEQYF. Here the CDR3 DNA reads TGTGCCAGCAGTGATGGGAGCGAGCAGTACTTC.

The chain is built from TRBV13 and TRBJ2-3; TRBD2 matches 9 bases. Germline V gene lookup returns CDR1 PRHDT and CDR2 FYEKMQ (reference sequence). This CDR3 is built from 17 residues. Trimming at V came to 3 bases and at J to 0 bases, leaving 7 bases not matched to a gene. The CDR3 DNA is TGTGCCAGCAGCTTGATCCGGACTAGCGTGAGCACAGATACGCAGTATTTT. This encodes CASSLIRTSVSTDTQYF.

The chain carries TRBV27 and TRBJ2-1, with D uncertain. This CDR3 region has 11 residues. V was pared by 8 bases and J by 0 bases, with 2 bases between. Germline-derived CDR1 and CDR2 are MNHEY and SMNVEV (reference sequence). The CDR3 loop is CASGSYNEQFF. The CDR3 coding sequence is TGTGCCAGCGGCTCCTACAATGAGCAGTTCTTC.

This chain connects TRBV4-1 to TRBJ2-1, with TRBD2 identical over 10 bases. This CDR3 spans 17 amino acids. Germline CDR1 MGHRA, CDR2 YSYEKL. With V trimmed by 0 bases and J by 4 bases, 6 bases remained unmatched. The CDR3 sequence: CASSQDTASGRYNEQFF. CDR3 DNA: TGCGCCAGCAGCCAAGATACGGCTAGCGGGAGATACAATGAGCAGTTCTTC.